The next 28 T cell receptor beta chains were all read from a single sample in a study of TIL therapy for anti-PD-1-resistant metastatic lung cancer. The libraries were made with immunoSEQ v3. TCRdb keeps only in-frame clones here, not all; method: immunoSEQ multiplex PCR. This table has some 14,000 clones, about 70% appearing once. The time point: pre-treatment sample, taken before nivolumab and TIL therapy. Tumor tissue came from excised metastases, mostly pleural nodules or supraclavicular lymph nodes. The material was tumor tissue, obtained at baseline. These receptors originate from a woman between 30 and 85 years old with non-small cell lung cancer.

This chain connects TRBV4-3 to TRBJ1-2; D unresolved. From germline, CDR1 is LGHNA and CDR2 YSLEER. This CDR3 comprises 15 residues. V lost 0 bases to trimming and J lost 7 bases, with 15 bases between them. The CDR3 region is CASSQDFEGKGGYTF. CDR3 DNA: TGCGCCAGCAGCCAAGATTTCGAGGGAAAGGGTGGCTACACCTTC.

This sequence joins TRBV27 and TRBJ1-2, with D possibly TRBD1 on 6 matching bases. Germline assignment: CDR1 MNHEY and CDR2 SMNVEV (reference sequence). With 0 bases removed from V and 4 bases from J, the gap between germline ends came to 12 bases. This CDR3 spans 15 amino acids. CDR3 protein: CASSLSTGDFYGYTF. CDR3 coding DNA: TGTGCCAGCAGTTTATCGACAGGAGATTTCTATGGCTACACCTTC.

J is TRBJ2-3 and V is TRBV7-2, with D tentatively TRBD2 (6 bases). The CDR3 is made up of 16 amino acids. V lost 0 bases and J lost 6, with 16 bases in between. Germline V gene lookup returns CDR1 SGHTA and CDR2 FQGNSA. Written as DNA, the CDR3 is TGTGCCAGCAGCTTAGCGAGACTAGTGGGCCGCGATACGCAGTATTTT. This translates into CASSLARLVGRDTQYF.

The rearrangement links TRBV7-2 to TRBJ2-3; a weak D match, TRBD2 (6 bases). Trimming left V 3 bases short and J 6 bases short, with 16 bases between. The length of the CDR3 is 15 residues. Per the germline V gene, CDR1 is SGHTA and CDR2 is FQGNSA. The CDR3: CASSFKGTEGDTQYF. DNA of the CDR3: TGTGCCAGCAGCTTTAAAGGGACGGAGGGTGATACGCAGTATTTT.

This clone showed up just a few times. The rearrangement uses TRBV2 and TRBJ1-5; TRBD1 agrees at 8 bases. The CDR3 runs 14 residues. Germline values: CDR1 SNHLY, CDR2 FYNNEI. Trimming removed 7 bases from V and 2 bases from J; junction bases left unmatched: 4. CDR3: CASTGQGGNQPQHF. Written as DNA, the CDR3 is TGTGCCAGCACCGGACAGGGAGGCAATCAGCCCCAGCATTTT.

This clone was seen a few times. The V call is TRBV19, the J call TRBJ1-6; D is perhaps TRBD1 (5 bases). Germline CDR1 reads LNHDA; CDR2 reads SQIVND (reference sequence). The V end lost 4 bases, the J end lost 8 bases, and 15 bases lay between the germline ends. The CDR3 covers 15 residues. This chain's CDR3 is CASSTASGEDSPLHF. The CDR3 nucleotides are TGTGCCAGTAGTACAGCTTCGGGGGAGGATTCACCCCTCCACTTT. Supplemented by reference TRBV19 and TRBJ1-6, the full variable domain reads DGGITQSPKYLFRKEGQNVTLSCEQNLNHDAMYWYRQDPGQGLRLIYYSQIVNDFQKGDIAEGYSVSREKKESFPLTVTSAQKNPTAFYLCASSTASGEDSPLHFGNGTRLTVT.

The J gene is TRBJ2-4, the V gene TRBV2; no firm D call. The V gene lost 8 bases and the J gene lost 0 bases, with 2 bases spanning the gap. Germline assignment: CDR1 SNHLY and CDR2 FYNNEI. The CDR3 loop spans 11 amino acids. The DNA of the CDR3 is TGTGCCAGCGAAGCCAAAAACATTCAGTACTTC. It codes for CASEAKNIQYF.

This chain connects TRBV19 to TRBJ2-5, with a possible D match to TRBD2 (5 bases). The J call may be faulty, since TRBJ2-7 better matches the DNA end. Per germline, CDR1 LNHDA and CDR2 SQIVND (reference sequence). The CDR3 consists of 12 residues. CDR3 sequence (DNA): TGTGCCAGTACTACGGGGTGGGGCGAGCAGTACTTC. This codes for CASTTGWGEQYF.

This clone was recorded once. The chain combines TRBV11-2 with TRBJ2-2; possibly TRBD2 for D (6 bases). V lost 5 bases and J lost 6, with 7 bases in between. CDR3 size: 12 residues. Germline V lookup: CDR1 SGHAT, CDR2 FQNNGV. CDR3 loop: CASSRLAGELFF. In DNA, the CDR3 is TGTGCCAGCAGCCGACTAGCCGGGGAGCTGTTTTTT.

DNA for the CDR3: TGTGCCAGCAGTGAAGGAACAGGGGGCCCCTACGAGCAGTACTTC. This translates into CASSEGTGGPYEQYF. The chain combines TRBV6-1 with TRBJ2-7; 9 bases fit TRBD1. V shed 1 base, J shed 2 bases, and the junction held 3 bases outside the gene matches. Germline CDR1 reads MNHNS; CDR2 reads SASEGT. The CDR3 is made up of 15 amino acids.

J is TRBJ1-1 and V is TRBV6-5; D call uncertain. From germline, CDR1 is MNHEY and CDR2 SVGAGI. The V end lost 2 bases, the J end lost 4 bases, and 11 bases lay between the germline ends. The CDR3 consists of 14 residues. For the CDR3, the DNA is TGTGCCAGCAGTTACGGAACCCCGGGCACTGAAGCTTTCTTT. Its translation: CASSYGTPGTEAFF.

The J gene is TRBJ2-7, the V gene TRBV5-1; possibly TRBD1 or TRBD2 for D (5 bases each). Germline CDR1 SGHRS, CDR2 YFSETQ. This CDR3 region has 15 residues. V lost 0 bases and J 2 bases, leaving 12 bases between the germline ends. The CDR3: CASSLESGRTYEQYF. The CDR3 nucleotides read TGCGCCAGCAGCTTGGAGTCAGGGAGAACCTACGAGCAGTACTTC. The whole variable domain, filled in from reference TRBV5-1 and TRBJ2-7, reads KAGVTQTPRYLIKTRGQQVTLSCSPISGHRSVSWYQQTPGQGLQFLFEYFSETQRNKGNFPGRFSGRQFSNSRSEMNVSTLELGDSALYLCASSLESGRTYEQYFGPGTRLTVT.

This clone has a handful of counts. The chain uses TRBV28 and TRBJ1-2; D unresolved. The CDR3 loop spans 11 amino acids. The germline V and J ends were trimmed by 5 bases and 5 bases, with 6 bases remaining between them. CDR1 is MDHEN and CDR2 is SYDVKM in the germline V gene. The CDR3 DNA sequence: TGTGCCAGCAGTATGATATATGGCTACACCTTC. This gives the protein CASSMIYGYTF.

DNA of the CDR3: TGCGCCAGCAGCCAACAGGGGTTGGCGGATACGCAGTATTTT. Amino acid sequence: CASSQQGLADTQYF. The chain couples TRBV4-1 to TRBJ2-3, with D maybe TRBD1 (6 bases). CDR3 length: 14 residues. V lost 2 bases to trimming and J lost 6 bases, with 12 bases between them. CDR1 and CDR2 from the germline V gene are MGHRA and YSYEKL.

The chain combines TRBV19 with TRBJ1-1; 7 positions agree with TRBD1. Trimming took 7 bases from V and 7 from J; bases not matched to a gene: 15. CDR1 is LNHDA and CDR2 is SQIVND in the germline V gene (reference sequence). The CDR3 is made up of 15 amino acids. In nucleotides, the CDR3 is TGTGCCAGTAACGCCCTCACAGGGGCAATCATTGAAGCTTTCTTT. Translating it yields CASNALTGAIIEAFF. Looking up the rest from reference TRBV19 and TRBJ1-1 gives the full variable domain: DGGITQSPKYLFRKEGQNVTLSCEQNLNHDAMYWYRQDPGQGLRLIYYSQIVNDFQKGDIAEGYSVSREKKESFPLTVTSAQKNPTAFYLCASNALTGAIIEAFFGQGTRLTVV.

This chain joins TRBV10-3 and TRBJ2-7, with TRBD2 as a possible D gene (6 bases). Germline-derived CDR1 and CDR2 are ENHRY and SYGVKD. V was pared by 7 bases and J by 1 base, with 17 bases between. The CDR3 loop spans 15 amino acids. CDR3 nucleotides: TGTGCCATCAATTCGGGACTTTCTCTATCCTACGAGCAGTACTTC. Its protein is CAINSGLSLSYEQYF.

The chain combines TRBV7-2 with TRBJ1-1, with D perhaps matching TRBD1 (5 bases). This CDR3 has 14 amino acids. The germline V and J ends were trimmed by 1 base and 14 bases, with 20 bases remaining between them. Looked up from germline, CDR1 is SGHTA and CDR2 is FQGNSA. This chain's CDR3 is CASSLVWGGAVEFF. DNA of the CDR3: TGTGCCAGCAGCTTAGTATGGGGCGGGGCCGTTGAGTTCTTT.

This clone was recorded only once. The chain is built from TRBV18 and TRBJ2-7; 13 bases map to TRBD2. This CDR3 is 18 amino acids long. V was pared by 4 bases and J by 1 base, with 10 bases of the junction left unmatched. CDR1 and CDR2 (germline): KGHSH, LQKENI. The CDR3 spells CASSLARTSGRGSYEQYF. CDR3 nucleotide sequence: TGTGCCAGCTCACTAGCCAGGACTAGCGGGAGAGGATCCTACGAGCAGTACTTC. Full variable domain (missing parts from reference TRBV18 and TRBJ2-7): NAGVMQNPRHLVRRRGQEARLRCSPMKGHSHVYWYRQLPEEGLKFMVYLQKENIIDESGMPKERFSAEFPKEGPSILRIQQVVRGDSAAYFCASSLARTSGRGSYEQYFGPGTRLTVT.

The CDR3 here is CASSSDENIQYF. The CDR3 DNA follows: TGTGCCAGCAGTTCCGACGAAAACATTCAGTACTTC. The genes are TRBV7-2 and TRBJ2-4, with unresolved D. The V end was cut by 6 bases, the J end by 5 bases, with 8 bases between. CDR3 length: 12 residues. The germline gives CDR1 SGHTA, CDR2 FQGNSA.

The count of this clone is one. The chain combines TRBV29-1 with TRBJ1-1; D possibly corresponds to TRBD1 (6 bases). Germline-derived CDR1 and CDR2 are SQVTM and ANQGSEA. With 2 bases removed from V and 4 bases from J, the gap between germline ends came to 11 bases. The length of the CDR3 is 13 residues. The CDR3 region is CSVENRVGTEAFF. The CDR3 DNA reads as TGCAGCGTTGAAAACAGGGTGGGCACTGAAGCTTTCTTT.

CDR3 sequence reads: CASSRLFNEQFF. In DNA, the CDR3 is TGTGCCAGCTCGCGGCTCTTCAATGAGCAGTTCTTC. The chain is built from TRBV6-5 and TRBJ2-1; D is ambiguous. There are 12 residues in the CDR3. CDR1 MNHEY and CDR2 SVGAGI come from the germline V gene. Trimming left V 8 bases short and J 6 bases short, with 11 bases between.

This clone was picked up a small number of times. This chain joins TRBV2 and TRBJ1-5; D might be TRBD1 (5 bases). The germline gives CDR1 SNHLY, CDR2 FYNNEI. The CDR3 is made up of 14 amino acids. Trimming left V 6 bases short and J 7 bases short, with 16 bases between. In DNA form, the CDR3 reads TGTGCCAGCAGCTCGGACGGGCGGGGGCAGCCCCAGCATTTT. This translates into CASSSDGRGQPQHF.

This clone turned up a few times. V and J are TRBV19 and TRBJ1-4; D is uncertain. CDR1 is LNHDA and CDR2 is SQIVND in the germline V gene (reference sequence). Deletions cut 7 bases from V and 8 bases from J, with 14 bases between. CDR3 length: 13 amino acids. In DNA form, the CDR3 reads TGTGCCAGTAAACGCGGTAGCGGAGAAAAACTGTTTTTT. Residues: CASKRGSGEKLFF.

As DNA, the CDR3 is TGTGCCAGCACCCCCAGAGGGTCTAGCGGGGGTAACAATGAGCAGTTCTTC. Translated, it gives CASTPRGSSGGNNEQFF. The chain joins TRBV5-8 to TRBJ2-1; 10 positions agree with TRBD2. The CDR3 consists of 17 residues. Looked up from germline, CDR1 is SGHTS and CDR2 is YDEGEE. V lost 6 bases to trimming and J lost 5 bases; unmatched junction nucleotides: 14.

V gene TRBV7-2 combines with J gene TRBJ1-2, with 8 bases that match TRBD1. There are 15 residues in the CDR3. The V gene end was trimmed by 5 bases and the J gene end by 3 bases; junction bases not matched to a gene: 8. The germline V gene encodes CDR1 SGHTA and CDR2 FQGNSA. This CDR3 is CASSKDRESDYGYTF. CDR3 nucleotides: TGTGCCAGCAGCAAGGACAGGGAGTCGGACTATGGCTACACCTTC. The variable domain in full, with the rest retrieved from reference TRBV7-2 and TRBJ1-2, is GAGVSQSPSNKVTEKGKDVELRCDPISGHTALYWYRQSLGQGLEFLIYFQGNSAPDKSGLPSDRFSAERTGGSVSTLTIQRTQQEDSAVYLCASSKDRESDYGYTFGSGTRLTVV.

The sample holds a few counts of this clone. The chain uses TRBV10-3 and TRBJ1-5; 9 bases line up with TRBD1. With V trimmed by 5 bases and J by 7 bases, 6 bases remained unmatched. The germline CDR1 and CDR2 sequences are ENHRY and SYGVKD. The CDR3 totals 14 residues. CDR3 nucleotides: TGTGCCATCAGTCAGGGACAGGGAGGGCAGCCCCAGCATTTT. This sequence encodes CAISQGQGGQPQHF.

The V call is TRBV7-2, the J call TRBJ2-7; 9 nucleotides align to TRBD2. The germline CDR1 and CDR2 sequences are SGHTA and FQGNSA. J was trimmed by 4 bases and V by 3 bases; bases with no gene match: 4. There are 14 residues in the CDR3. The CDR3 sequence: CASSLSSGKYEQYF. The CDR3 DNA follows: TGTGCCAGCAGCTTGTCTAGCGGGAAGTACGAGCAGTACTTC.

The J gene is TRBJ2-3, the V gene TRBV28; D is possibly TRBD1 (5 bases). Germline V gives CDR1 MDHEN, CDR2 SYDVKM. V lost 3 bases and J lost 1, with 8 bases in between. The CDR3 is 14 amino acids. CDR3 region: CASSFLQGTDTQYF. Written as DNA, the CDR3 is TGTGCCAGCAGTTTCCTACAGGGCACAGATACGCAGTATTTT.